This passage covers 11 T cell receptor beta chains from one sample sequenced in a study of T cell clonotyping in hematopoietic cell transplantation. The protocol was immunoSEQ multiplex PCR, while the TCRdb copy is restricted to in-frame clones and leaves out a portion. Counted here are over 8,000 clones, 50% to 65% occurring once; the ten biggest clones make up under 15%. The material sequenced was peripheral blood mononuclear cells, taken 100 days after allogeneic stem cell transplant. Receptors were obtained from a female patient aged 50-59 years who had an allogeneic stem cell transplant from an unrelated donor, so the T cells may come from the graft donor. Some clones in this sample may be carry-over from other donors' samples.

The CDR3 region is CASSSSSGAGTEAFF. In DNA, the CDR3 is TGTGCCAGCAGTTCGTCTTCGGGGGCGGGCACTGAAGCTTTCTTT. V usage is TRBV6-5 and J usage is TRBJ1-1, with D possibly matching TRBD1 (6 bases). Germline CDR1 reads MNHEY; CDR2 reads SVGAGI. The CDR3 runs to 15 residues. V lost 4 bases to trimming and J lost 4 bases, with 16 bases between them.

The CDR3 is CSVLDDIQYF. The CDR3 DNA reads as TGCAGCGTTCTCGACGACATTCAGTACTTC. This chain links TRBV29-1 with TRBJ2-4; no clear D. Per the germline V gene, CDR1 is SQVTM and CDR2 is ANQGSEA. The CDR3 covers 10 residues. Trimming removed 5 bases from V and 8 bases from J, with 7 bases in between.

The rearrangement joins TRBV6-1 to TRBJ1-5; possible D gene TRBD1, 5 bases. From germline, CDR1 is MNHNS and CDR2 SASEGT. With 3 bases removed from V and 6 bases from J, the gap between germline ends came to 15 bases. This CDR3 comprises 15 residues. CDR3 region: CASSEGQGLVQPQHF. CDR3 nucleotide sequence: TGTGCCAGCAGTGAGGGCCAGGGTCTCGTTCAGCCCCAGCATTTT.

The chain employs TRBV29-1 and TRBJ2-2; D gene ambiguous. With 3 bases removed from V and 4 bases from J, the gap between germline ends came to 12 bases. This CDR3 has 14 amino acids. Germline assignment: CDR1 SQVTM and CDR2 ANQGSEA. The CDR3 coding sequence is TGCAGCGTTGAGCTCATAAGTACCACCGGGGAGCTGTTTTTT. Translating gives CSVELISTTGELFF.

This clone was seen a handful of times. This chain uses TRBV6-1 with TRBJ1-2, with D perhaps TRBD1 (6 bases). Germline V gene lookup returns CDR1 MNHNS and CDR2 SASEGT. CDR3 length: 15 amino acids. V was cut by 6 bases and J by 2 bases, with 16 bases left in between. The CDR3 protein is CASREGGFLNYGYTF. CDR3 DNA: TGTGCCAGCAGAGAGGGGGGATTTTTGAACTATGGCTACACCTTC.

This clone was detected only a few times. CDR3 in amino acids: CAWQGTNEKLFF. The CDR3 DNA follows: TGTGCTTGGCAGGGTACTAATGAAAAACTGTTTTTT. The chain recombines TRBV30 with TRBJ1-4; a possible D gene is TRBD1 (5 bases). Germline-derived CDR1 and CDR2 are GTSNPN and SVGIG (reference sequence). There are 12 residues in the CDR3.

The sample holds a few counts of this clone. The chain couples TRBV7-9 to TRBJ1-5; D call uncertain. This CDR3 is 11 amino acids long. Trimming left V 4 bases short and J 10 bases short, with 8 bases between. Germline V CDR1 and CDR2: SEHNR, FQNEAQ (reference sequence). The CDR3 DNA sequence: TGTGCCAGCAGCTCAGCTGGCCCCCAGCATTTT. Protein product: CASSSAGPQHF.

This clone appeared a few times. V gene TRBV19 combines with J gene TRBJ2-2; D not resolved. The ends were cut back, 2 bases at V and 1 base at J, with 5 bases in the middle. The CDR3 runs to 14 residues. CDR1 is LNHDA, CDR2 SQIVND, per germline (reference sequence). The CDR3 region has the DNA TGTGCCAGTAGTATAAGCCGGAACACCGGGGAGCTGTTTTTT. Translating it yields CASSISRNTGELFF.

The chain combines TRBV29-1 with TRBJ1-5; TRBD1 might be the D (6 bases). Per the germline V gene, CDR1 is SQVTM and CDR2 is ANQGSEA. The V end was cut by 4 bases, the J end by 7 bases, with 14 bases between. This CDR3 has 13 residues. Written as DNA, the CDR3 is TGCAGCGTTGGCCAGGGGTTACAACAGCCCCAGCATTTT. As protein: CSVGQGLQQPQHF.

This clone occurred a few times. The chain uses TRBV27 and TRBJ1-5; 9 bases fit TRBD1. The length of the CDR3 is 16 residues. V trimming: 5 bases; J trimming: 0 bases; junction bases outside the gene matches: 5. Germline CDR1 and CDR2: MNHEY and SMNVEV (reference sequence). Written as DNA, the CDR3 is TGTGCCAGCAGTCTCCGGGACAGGGTTAGCAATCAGCCCCAGCATTTT. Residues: CASSLRDRVSNQPQHF.

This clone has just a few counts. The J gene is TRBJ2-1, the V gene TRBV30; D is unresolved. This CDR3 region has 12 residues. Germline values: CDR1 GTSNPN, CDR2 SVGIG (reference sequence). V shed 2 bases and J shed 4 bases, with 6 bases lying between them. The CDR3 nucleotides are TGTGCCTGGAGTACCAGGTACAATGAGCAGTTCTTC. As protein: CAWSTRYNEQFF.